This T cell receptor (beta chain) was sequenced during a study of blood T cell repertoires in COVID-19. Per the authors' pipeline: Scientists estimated how many nucleated cells there were by amplifying reference gene primers. Measured with immunoSEQ multiplex PCR; TCRdb has only the in-frame clones, and not every one. Clone size and V and J calls were adopted from that table, with D and trimming inferred from the DNA. Of around 70,000 clones in the sample, around 80% are singletons; the top ten hold approximately 25%. Per germline, CDR1 SNHLY and CDR2 FYNNEI. Trimming removed 7 bases from V and 1 base from J, with 13 bases in between. The length of the CDR3 is 15 residues.

The chain uses TRBV2 and TRBJ1-4; D is perhaps TRBD1 (5 bases). The clonotype comes from a man aged 55 to 70 with active or convalescent COVID-19. Sequencing input: peripheral blood. This CDR3 reads CASTLTGGTNEKLFF. CDR3 DNA sequence: TGTGCCAGCACCCTAACGGGGGGAACTAATGAAAAACTGTTTTTT.